This entry is about one T cell receptor beta chain. There are 13 residues in the CDR3. CDR1 and CDR2 (germline): MGHDK, SYGVNS. V was cut by 2 bases and J by 5 bases, with 9 bases left in between. The sample originates from a study of cytomegalovirus exposure and HLA in healthy donors. Both 60 Vbeta primers and 13 Jbeta primers went into the PCR. Measured with immunoSEQ multiplex PCR; TCRdb has only the in-frame clones, and not every one. The data show tens of thousands of clones, around 80% seen once. The J gene is TRBJ2-5, the V gene TRBV25-1, with D possibly matching TRBD1 (6 bases). The sample taken for sequencing was PBMCs. This sequence was found in a woman in her forties or fifties in good health and CMV-seropositive. The CDR3: CASSEQGRETQYF. The CDR3 nucleotides are TGTGCCAGCAGTGAACAGGGGCGGGAGACCCAGTACTTC.